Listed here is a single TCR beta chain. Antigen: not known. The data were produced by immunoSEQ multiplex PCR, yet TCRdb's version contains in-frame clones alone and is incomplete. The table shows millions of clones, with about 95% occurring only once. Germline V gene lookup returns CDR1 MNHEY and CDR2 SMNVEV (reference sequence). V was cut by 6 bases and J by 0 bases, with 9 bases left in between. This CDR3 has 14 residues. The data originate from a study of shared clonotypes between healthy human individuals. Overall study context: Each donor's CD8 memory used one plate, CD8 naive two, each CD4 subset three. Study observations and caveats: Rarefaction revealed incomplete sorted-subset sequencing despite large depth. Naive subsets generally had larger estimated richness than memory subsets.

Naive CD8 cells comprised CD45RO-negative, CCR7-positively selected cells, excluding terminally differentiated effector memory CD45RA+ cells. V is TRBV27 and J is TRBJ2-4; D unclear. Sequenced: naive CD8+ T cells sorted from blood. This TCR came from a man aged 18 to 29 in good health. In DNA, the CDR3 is TGTGCCAGCAGGGCAGATCTAGCCAAAAACATTCAGTACTTC. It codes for CASRADLAKNIQYF.